The 5 T cell receptor beta chains listed next were all sequenced from one sample in a study of identical twins. One entry per CDR3 protein, called by TCRdb with MiXCR from the 5' RACE reads. Of roughly 190,000 distinct CDR3 sequences in the sample, around 15% were seen once. The sample was also reused in another study, on T cells expressing NK-cell markers.

The material sequenced was CD8+ T cells sorted from blood. These receptors were collected from a woman aged 18-29 years in good health.

The chain is built from TRBV12-3 or TRBV12-4 and TRBJ2-2; 11 bases fit TRBD2. The CDR3 is made up of 14 amino acids. Trimming at V came to 8 bases and at J to 4 bases, leaving 3 bases not matched to a gene. The DNA for the CDR3 is TGTGCCAGCTCTAGCGGGGGGTCCACCGGGGAGCTGTTTTTT. It specifies CASSSGGSTGELFF.

There are a few counts of this clonotype. V usage is TRBV20-1 and J usage is TRBJ2-2; 9 bases are a match to TRBD1. Germline V CDR1 and CDR2: DFQATT, SNEGSKA (reference sequence). The CDR3 loop spans 15 amino acids. The DNA for the CDR3 is TGCAGCGCAGGGTGGGGACAGGGAAACACCGGGGAGCTGTTTTTT. Translating gives CSAGWGQGNTGELFF.

The table lists this clonotype with a few counts. V gene TRBV29-1 combines with J gene TRBJ1-2; a possible D gene is TRBD1 (6 bases). Germline V lookup: CDR1 SQVTM, CDR2 ANQGSEA. Trimming stripped 6 bases from V and 4 bases from J, with 12 bases between. The CDR3 runs 12 residues. The CDR3 is CSVRDTTYGYTF. The CDR3 region has the DNA TGCAGCGTGCGGGACACGACCTATGGCTACACCTTC.

This clonotype was observed a few times. The CDR3 nucleotides are TGTGCCAGCAGTGAAAGGGGACCCCGGAGAATGAACACCGGGGAGCTGTTTTTT. Translation: CASSERGPRRMNTGELFF. This chain joins TRBV2 and TRBJ2-2; D tentatively reads TRBD1 or TRBD2 (5 bases each). Germline values: CDR1 SNHLY, CDR2 FYNNEI. The V and J ends lost 2 bases and 1 base respectively, with 17 bases between them. The CDR3 loop spans 18 amino acids.

This clonotype was recorded many times. In DNA form, the CDR3 reads TGCAGTGCTAGGGACAGGGGCAATCAGCCCCAGCATTTT. The encoded protein is CSARDRGNQPQHF. The chain has TRBV20-1 and TRBJ1-5; 8 nucleotides line up with TRBD1. The CDR3 totals 13 residues. The germline gives CDR1 DFQATT, CDR2 SNEGSKA (reference sequence). The junction had 0 bases not matched to a gene; V was cut back by 3 bases and J by 2 bases.